This T cell receptor (beta chain) was captured in a study of T cells in Graves' hyperthyroidism and ophthalmopathy. Overall study context: Peripheral blood was acquired at first diagnosis, ahead of any therapy whatsoever. Regarding the study as a whole: A 13 V-J model separated ophthalmopathy from stable hyperthyroidism.

Amplified regions were TCR beta CDR3 sequences from RNA transcripts. Primed by the HTBI set, a first-round RT-PCR was run on the TCR CDR3. TCRdb analysed the multiplex PCR reads with MiXCR anew, one entry per CDR3 protein. Among roughly 500,000 distinct CDR3 sequences listed, about 16% were seen once. This clonotype was seen ten or more times. The antigen is unknown. Trimming took 4 bases from V and 0 from J, leaving 6 bases between them. This CDR3 has 14 amino acids. Patients with ophthalmopathy all had a Clinical Activity Score of at least 3, a NOSPECS grade of at least 4 and duration under 3 months.

The receptor was isolated from a woman aged 25 to 39 with Graves' ophthalmopathy. This rearrangement joins TRBV12-3 or TRBV12-4 to TRBJ1-4; D call uncertain. What was sequenced was blood. The CDR3 region has the DNA TGTGCCAGCAGTTACAGAGCAACTAATGAAAAACTGTTTTTT. Translated, it gives CASSYRATNEKLFF.